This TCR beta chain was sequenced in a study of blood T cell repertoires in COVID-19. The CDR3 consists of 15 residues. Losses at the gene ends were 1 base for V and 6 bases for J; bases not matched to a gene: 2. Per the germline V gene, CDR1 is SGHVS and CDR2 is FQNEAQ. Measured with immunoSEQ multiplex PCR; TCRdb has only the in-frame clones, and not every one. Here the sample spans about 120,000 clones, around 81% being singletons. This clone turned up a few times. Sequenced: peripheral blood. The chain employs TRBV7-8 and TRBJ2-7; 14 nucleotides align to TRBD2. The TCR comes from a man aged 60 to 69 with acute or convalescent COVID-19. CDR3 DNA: TGTGCCAGCAGCTTAGGGACTAGCGGGAGGTTCGAGCAGTACTTC. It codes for CASSLGTSGRFEQYF.